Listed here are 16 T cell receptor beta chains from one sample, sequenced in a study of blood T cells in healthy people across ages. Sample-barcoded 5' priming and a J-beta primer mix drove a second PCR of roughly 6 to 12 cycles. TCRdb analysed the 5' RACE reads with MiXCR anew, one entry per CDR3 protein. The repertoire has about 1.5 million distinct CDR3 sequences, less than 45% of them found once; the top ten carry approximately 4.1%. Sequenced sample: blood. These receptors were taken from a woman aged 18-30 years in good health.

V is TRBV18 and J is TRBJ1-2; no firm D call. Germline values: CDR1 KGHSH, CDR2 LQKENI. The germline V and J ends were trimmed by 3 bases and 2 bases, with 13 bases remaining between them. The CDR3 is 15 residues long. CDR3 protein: CASSPAKSPNYGYTF. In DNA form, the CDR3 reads TGTGCCAGCTCACCCGCGAAGAGTCCCAACTATGGCTACACCTTC.

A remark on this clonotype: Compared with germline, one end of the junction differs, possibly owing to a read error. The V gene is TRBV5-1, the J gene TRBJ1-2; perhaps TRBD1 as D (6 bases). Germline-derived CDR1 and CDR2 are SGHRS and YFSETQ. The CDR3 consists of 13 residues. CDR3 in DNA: TGCGCCAGCAGCTTGGGTAACAGGGATGGCTGCACCTTC. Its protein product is CASSLGNRDGCTF.

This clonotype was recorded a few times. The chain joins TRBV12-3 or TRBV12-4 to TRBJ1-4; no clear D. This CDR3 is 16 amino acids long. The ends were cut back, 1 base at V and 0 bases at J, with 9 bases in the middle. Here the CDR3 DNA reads TGTGCCAGCAGTTTAGAAGGGAGCCCAACTAATGAAAAACTGTTTTTT. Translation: CASSLEGSPTNEKLFF.

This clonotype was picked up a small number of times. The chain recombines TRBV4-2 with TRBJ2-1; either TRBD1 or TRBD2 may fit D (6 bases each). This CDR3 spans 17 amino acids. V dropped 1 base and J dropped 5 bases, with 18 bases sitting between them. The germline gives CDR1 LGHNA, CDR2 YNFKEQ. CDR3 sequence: CASSQAVTGARHNEQFF. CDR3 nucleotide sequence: TGTGCCAGCAGCCAAGCGGTTACGGGGGCGAGACACAATGAGCAGTTCTTC.

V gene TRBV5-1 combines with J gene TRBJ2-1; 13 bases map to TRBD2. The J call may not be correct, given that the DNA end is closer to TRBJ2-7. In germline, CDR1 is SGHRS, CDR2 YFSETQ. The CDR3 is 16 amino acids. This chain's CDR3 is CASSYRLAGGYNEQYF. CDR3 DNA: TGCGCCAGCAGCTACCGACTAGCGGGGGGATACAATGAGCAGTACTTC.

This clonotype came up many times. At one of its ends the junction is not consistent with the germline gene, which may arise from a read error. The CDR3 region has the DNA TGTGCCAGCAGCTTAGGGGACAATCAGCCCCAGCATTTT. Translated: CASSLGDNQPQHF. The chain combines TRBV5-1 with TRBJ1-5, with a possible D match to TRBD1 (5 bases). Germline V gene lookup returns CDR1 SGHRS and CDR2 YFSETQ. This CDR3 comprises 13 residues.

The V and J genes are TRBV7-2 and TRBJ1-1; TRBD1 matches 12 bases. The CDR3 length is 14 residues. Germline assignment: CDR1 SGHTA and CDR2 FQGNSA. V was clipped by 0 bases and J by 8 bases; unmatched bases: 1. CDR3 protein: CASSLAGTGGEAFF. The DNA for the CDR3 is TGTGCCAGCAGCTTAGCGGGGACAGGGGGCGAAGCTTTCTTT.

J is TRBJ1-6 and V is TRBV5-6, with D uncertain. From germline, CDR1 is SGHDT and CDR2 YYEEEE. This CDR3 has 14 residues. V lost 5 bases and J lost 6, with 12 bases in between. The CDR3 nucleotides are TGTGCCAGCAGTTCCGGACGGATTAATTCACCCCTCCACTTT. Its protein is CASSSGRINSPLHF.

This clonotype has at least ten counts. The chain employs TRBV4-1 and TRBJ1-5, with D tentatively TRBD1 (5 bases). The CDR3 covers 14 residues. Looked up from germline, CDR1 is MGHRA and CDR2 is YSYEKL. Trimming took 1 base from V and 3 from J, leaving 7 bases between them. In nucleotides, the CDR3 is TGCGCCAGCAGCCAAGGACAGTTCAATCAGCCCCAGCATTTT. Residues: CASSQGQFNQPQHF.

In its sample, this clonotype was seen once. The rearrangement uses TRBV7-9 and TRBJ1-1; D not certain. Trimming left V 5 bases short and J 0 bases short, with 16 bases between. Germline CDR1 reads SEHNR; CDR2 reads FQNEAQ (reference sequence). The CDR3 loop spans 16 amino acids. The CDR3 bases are TGTGCCAGCAGCCCGCACCACGTAGGGATGAACACTGAAGCTTTCTTT. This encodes CASSPHHVGMNTEAFF.

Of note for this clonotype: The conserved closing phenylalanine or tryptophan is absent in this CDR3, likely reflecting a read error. The chain's CDR3 is CASSQGYQTYEQYL. For the CDR3, the DNA is TGCGCCAGCAGCCAAGGTTACCAGACCTACGAGCAGTACCTC. The chain couples TRBV4-3 to TRBJ2-5; no firm D call. The J call may be in error: the DNA end matches TRBJ2-7 better. Germline V gene data show CDR1 as LGHNA and CDR2 as YSLEER. There are 14 residues in the CDR3.

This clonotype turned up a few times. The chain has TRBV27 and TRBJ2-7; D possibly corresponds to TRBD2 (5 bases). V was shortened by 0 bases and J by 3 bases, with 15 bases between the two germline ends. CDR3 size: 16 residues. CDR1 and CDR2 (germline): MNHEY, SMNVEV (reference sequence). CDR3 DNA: TGTGCCAGCAGTTTATCGAACGGGAATGTCCTCTACGAGCAGTACTTC. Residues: CASSLSNGNVLYEQYF.

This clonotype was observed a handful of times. The CDR3, as DNA: TGTGCCAGCAGTTCACCCTGGACAGTCATTCAAGAGACCCAGTACTTC. This encodes CASSSPWTVIQETQYF. The V gene is TRBV28, the J gene TRBJ2-5; the D gene is possibly TRBD1 (6 bases). This CDR3 region has 16 residues. Trimming pared 4 bases from V and 2 bases from J, leaving 17 bases between. Germline V gene data show CDR1 as MDHEN and CDR2 as SYDVKM. The whole variable domain, filled in from reference TRBV28 and TRBJ2-5, reads DVKVTQSSRYLVKRTGEKVFLECVQDMDHENMFWYRQDPGLGLRLIYFSYDVKMKEKGDIPEGYSVSREKKERFSLILESASTNQTSMYLCASSSPWTVIQETQYFGPGTRLLVL.

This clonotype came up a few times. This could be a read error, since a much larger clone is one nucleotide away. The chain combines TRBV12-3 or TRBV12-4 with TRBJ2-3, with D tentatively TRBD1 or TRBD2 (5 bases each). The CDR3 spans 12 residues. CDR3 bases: TGTGCCAACAGTTTGGGGGAGTACACGCAGTATTTT. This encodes CANSLGEYTQYF.

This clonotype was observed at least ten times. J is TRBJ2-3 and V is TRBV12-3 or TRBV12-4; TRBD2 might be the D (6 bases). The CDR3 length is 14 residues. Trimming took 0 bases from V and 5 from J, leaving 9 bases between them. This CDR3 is CASSLASAGDTQYF. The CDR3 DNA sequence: TGTGCCAGCAGTTTAGCTTCAGCGGGAGATACGCAGTATTTT.

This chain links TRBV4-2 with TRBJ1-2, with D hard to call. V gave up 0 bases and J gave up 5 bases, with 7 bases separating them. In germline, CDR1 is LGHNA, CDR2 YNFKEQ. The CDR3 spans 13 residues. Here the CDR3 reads CASSQDTWYGYTF. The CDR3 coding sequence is TGTGCCAGCAGCCAAGATACTTGGTATGGCTACACCTTC.